The rows below give T cell receptor beta chains drawn from one sample of a study of graft-versus-host responses after intestinal transplantation. Some clones are missing from TCRdb's copy, which holds only in-frame ones; the method was immunoSEQ multiplex PCR. The data hold 20,000 to 30,000 clones, with more than 90% observed a single time. Sample: PBMCs, taken almost 40 days after intestinal transplant. These receptor sequences come from a human patient who received an intestinal transplant, so some T cells may come from the graft donor. Both conserved end residues are part of each CDR3.

j_call v_call cdr3_length cdr3_aa
TRBJ2-5 TRBV2 16 CASSYTTGGKSETQYF
TRBJ2-7 TRBV30 12 CAWSVGPYEQYF
TRBJ2-1 TRBV18 15 CASSRREGFYNEQFF
TRBJ2-2 TRBV7-2 11 CASSPSGELFF
TRBJ1-5 TRBV7-9 16 CASSSSSLRGNQPQHF
TRBJ2-1 TRBV5-1 21 CASSFLASVSGRARSVDEQFF
TRBJ1-2 TRBV6-8 16 CASTPGREADVCGYTF
TRBJ1-5 TRBV7-9 13 CASSAGSHQPQHF
TRBJ2-5 TRBV7-9 16 CASSFPGDHFEETQYF
TRBJ2-1 TRBV4-3 15 CASSRRDSAGNEQFF
TRBJ1-2 TRBV5-1 18 CASSGARAAGKLIYGYTF
TRBJ2-1 TRBV5-1 12 CASSFLGWEQFF
TRBJ2-7 TRBV9 15 CASSPGLQATYEQYF
TRBJ2-2 TRBV2 14 CASRGLVGTGELFF
TRBJ1-2 TRBV7-2 16 CASSLAPGQGAYGYTF
TRBJ2-6 TRBV8-2 17 CGTSVMITQSRANVLTF
TRBJ2-7 TRBV11-2 15 CASSFGTSGNYEQYF
TRBJ2-7 TRBV7-9 12 CASSPTPYEQYF
TRBJ2-3 TRBV5-1 16 CASSLAGTGRTDTQYF
TRBJ1-2 TRBV28 13 CASRTGGGYGYTF
TRBJ2-7 TRBV23-1 15 CASQDRTGSSYEQYF
TRBJ2-5 TRBV18 14 CASSLEQGQETQYF
TRBJ1-6 TRBV7-2 14 CASSHWGDNSPLHF
TRBJ2-7 TRBV4-1 15 CASSHLALSSYEQYF
TRBJ2-3 TRBV7-9 16 CASSLIETGAADTQYF
TRBJ2-3 TRBV19 15 CASSISGGGTDTQYF
TRBJ1-5 TRBV10-2 15 CASTTGGLGNQPQHF
TRBJ2-6 TRBV28 15 CASSLPGTGANVLTF
TRBJ2-4 TRBV14 16 CASSQQGSLAKNIQYF
TRBJ2-1 TRBV6-5 16 CASSYSGHKGKGEQFF
TRBJ2-7 TRBV13 15 CASSLGAGGYYEQYF
TRBJ2-5 TRBV2 16 CASRPLASGSGETQYF
TRBJ2-7 TRBV9 13 CASSVSGSYEQYF
TRBJ1-2 TRBV7-6 17 CASSRVIESRKIYGYTF
TRBJ1-6 TRBV28 14 CASSQGSYNSPLHF
TRBJ1-1 TRBV7-9 11 CASSSRSKAFF
TRBJ2-1 TRBV7-8 16 CASSLELAREGDEQFF
TRBJ2-7 TRBV5-1 15 CASSLQLAGVDEQYF
TRBJ2-7 TRBV20-1 11 CSARSAWEQYF
TRBJ1-1 TRBV6-5 13 CASSYLGNTEAFF
TRBJ1-5 TRBV6-7 17 CASGSGYIEELNQPQHF
TRBJ2-2 TRBV6-4 13 CASSASNTGELFF
TRBJ2-7 TRBV9 12 CASSPTGSEQYF
TRBJ2-1 TRBV11-2 16 CASSVRTSGEVYEQFF
TRBJ2-7 TRBV7-9 13 CASSLPDSYEQYF
TRBJ2-5 TRBV7-2 15 CASSLLAGPFPPQYF
TRBJ2-4 TRBV10-3 17 CAISESFWELAKNIQYF
TRBJ2-7 TRBV7-6 14 CASSLGERGHEQYF
TRBJ2-1 TRBV7-2 15 CASSLRVAGGSEQFF
TRBJ1-1 TRBV9 14 CSSSVVGSWTEAFF
TRBJ2-7 TRBV4-1 14 CASSPSGRSGEQYF
TRBJ2-2 TRBV13 14 CASSLRGGPGELFF